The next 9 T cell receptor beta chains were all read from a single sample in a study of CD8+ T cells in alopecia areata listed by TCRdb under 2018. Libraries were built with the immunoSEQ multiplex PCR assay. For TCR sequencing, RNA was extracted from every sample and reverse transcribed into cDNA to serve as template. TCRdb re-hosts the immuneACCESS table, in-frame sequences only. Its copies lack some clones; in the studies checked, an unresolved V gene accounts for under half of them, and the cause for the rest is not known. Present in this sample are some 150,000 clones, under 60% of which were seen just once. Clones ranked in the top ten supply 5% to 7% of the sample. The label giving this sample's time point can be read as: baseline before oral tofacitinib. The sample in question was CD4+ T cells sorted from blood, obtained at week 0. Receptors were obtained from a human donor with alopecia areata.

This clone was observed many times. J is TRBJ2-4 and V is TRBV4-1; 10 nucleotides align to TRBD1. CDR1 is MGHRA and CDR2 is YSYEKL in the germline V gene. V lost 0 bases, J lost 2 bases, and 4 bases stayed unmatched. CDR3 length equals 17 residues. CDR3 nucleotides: TGCGCCAGCAGCCAAGAATGGACAGGGGGTTCCAAAAACATTCAGTACTTC. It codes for CASSQEWTGGSKNIQYF.

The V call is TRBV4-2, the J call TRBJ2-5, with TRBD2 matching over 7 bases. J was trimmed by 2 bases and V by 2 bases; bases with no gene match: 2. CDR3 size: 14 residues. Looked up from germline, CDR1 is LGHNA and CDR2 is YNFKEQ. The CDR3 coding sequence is TGTGCCAGCAGCCAACCGGGACTACAAGAGACCCAGTACTTC. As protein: CASSQPGLQETQYF.

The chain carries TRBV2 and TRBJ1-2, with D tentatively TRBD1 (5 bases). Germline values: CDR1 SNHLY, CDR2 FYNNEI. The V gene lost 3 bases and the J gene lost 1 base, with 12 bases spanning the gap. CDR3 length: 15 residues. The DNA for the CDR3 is TGTGCCAGCAGTGAGCAGGCAGGGTATAACTATGGCTACACCTTC. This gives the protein CASSEQAGYNYGYTF.

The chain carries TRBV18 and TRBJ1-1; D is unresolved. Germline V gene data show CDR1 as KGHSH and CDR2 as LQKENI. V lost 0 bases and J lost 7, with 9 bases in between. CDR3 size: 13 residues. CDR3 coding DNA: TGTGCCAGCTCACCACCCGTGGCGGATGAAGCTTTCTTT. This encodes CASSPPVADEAFF.

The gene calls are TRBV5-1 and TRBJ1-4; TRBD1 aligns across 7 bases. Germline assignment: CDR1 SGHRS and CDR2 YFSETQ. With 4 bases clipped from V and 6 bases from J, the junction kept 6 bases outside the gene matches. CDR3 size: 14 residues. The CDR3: CASSPDRADEKLFF. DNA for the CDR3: TGCGCCAGCAGCCCTGACAGGGCCGATGAAAAACTGTTTTTT.

The CDR3 bases are TGTGCCAGCAGCCAAGGGAGGGTGTCCTATGGCTACACCTTC. Translated: CASSQGRVSYGYTF. The rearrangement joins TRBV4-2 to TRBJ1-2, with D unresolved. CDR3 length: 14 residues. Looked up from germline, CDR1 is LGHNA and CDR2 is YNFKEQ. V was trimmed by 1 base and J by 4 bases, leaving 10 bases between them.

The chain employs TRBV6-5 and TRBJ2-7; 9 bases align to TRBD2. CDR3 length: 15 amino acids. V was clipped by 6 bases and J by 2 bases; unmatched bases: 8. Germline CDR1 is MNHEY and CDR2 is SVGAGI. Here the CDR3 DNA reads TGTGCCAGCAGGACACTAGCGGGTGGAACCTACGAGCAGTACTTC. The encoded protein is CASRTLAGGTYEQYF.

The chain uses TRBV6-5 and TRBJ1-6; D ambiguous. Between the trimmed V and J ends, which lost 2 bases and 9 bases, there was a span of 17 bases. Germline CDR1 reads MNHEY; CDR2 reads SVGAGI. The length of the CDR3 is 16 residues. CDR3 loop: CASSYGAPSSSSPLHF. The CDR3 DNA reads TGTGCCAGCAGTTACGGTGCCCCGTCTAGCTCTTCACCCCTCCACTTT.

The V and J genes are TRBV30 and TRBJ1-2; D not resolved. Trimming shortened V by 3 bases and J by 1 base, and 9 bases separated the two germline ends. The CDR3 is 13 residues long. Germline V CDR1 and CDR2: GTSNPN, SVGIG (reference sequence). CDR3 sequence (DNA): TGTGCCTGGAGCAGGCGTGATAACTATGGCTACACCTTC. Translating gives CAWSRRDNYGYTF.